This entry describes one T cell receptor beta chain. These data belong to a study of blood T cell repertoires in COVID-19. Produced via immunoSEQ multiplex PCR; TCRdb's table is partial and in-frame only. Here the sample spans roughly 280,000 clones, roughly 90% being singletons. Per germline, CDR1 KGHSY and CDR2 FQNENV. Trimming removed 0 bases from V and 4 bases from J, with 12 bases in between. The CDR3 covers 15 residues. Sequenced material: peripheral blood. This TCR was sampled from a young woman with COVID-19, enrolled during active disease. The rearrangement links TRBV16 to TRBJ1-2; a possible D gene is TRBD1 (5 bases). CDR3 DNA: TGTGCCAGCAGCCAATCTACCGGGACTACCTATGGCTACACCTTC. Translating it yields CASSQSTGTTYGYTF.